Below, 21 T cell receptor beta chains from the same sample are listed, as sequenced in a study of blood T cell repertoires in COVID-19 (dated by TCRdb to about 2020). The protocol used for the library was the immunoSEQ multiplex PCR assay. Imported from immuneACCESS, the table was reduced by TCRdb to in-frame sequences with V and J called. These copies leave out some clones; in studies compared against another copy, an unresolved V gene accounts for under half, and the cause of the remainder is not known. In this sample the table shows 150,000 to 200,000 clones, 88% of which occur a single time. The ten largest clonotypes hold around 2.3% of the sample. Specimen: peripheral blood. The receptors originated from a man aged 65-85 years with active or convalescent COVID-19.

The J gene is TRBJ2-3, the V gene TRBV29-1; no clear D gene. This CDR3 contains 12 residues. Germline V lookup: CDR1 SQVTM, CDR2 ANQGSEA. Between the trimmed V and J ends, which lost 0 bases and 10 bases, there was a span of 11 bases. The CDR3 nucleotides read TGCAGCGTTGAAGATCACCGCGATCCGCAGTATTTT. The encoded protein is CSVEDHRDPQYF.

The chain combines TRBV6-2 or TRBV6-3 with TRBJ2-2; D remains ambiguous. This CDR3 region has 16 residues. Germline lookup yields CDR1 MNHEY and CDR2 SVGEGT. V shed 5 bases and J shed 5 bases, with 18 bases lying between them. The CDR3 sequence: CASSPSWAKVTGELFF. The CDR3 coding sequence is TGTGCCAGCAGTCCGTCATGGGCGAAGGTGACCGGGGAGCTGTTTTTT.

This clone was seen a handful of times. This chain connects TRBV7-8 to TRBJ2-4, with TRBD2 matching 9 bases. V lost 5 bases to trimming and J lost 7 bases; unmatched junction nucleotides: 15. This CDR3 has 17 residues. Looked up from germline, CDR1 is SGHVS and CDR2 is FQNEAQ. The CDR3 spells CASSRLSAGGHSNIQYF. The DNA for the CDR3 is TGTGCCAGCAGCCGACTCTCGGCGGGGGGGCATTCGAACATTCAGTACTTC. Combining the CDR3 with reference TRBV7-8 and TRBJ2-4 gives the whole variable domain GAGVSQSPRYKVAKRGQDVALRCDPISGHVSLFWYQQALGQGPEFLTYFQNEAQLDKSGLPSDRFFAERPEGSVSTLKIQRTQQEDSAVYLCASSRLSAGGHSNIQYFGAGTRLSVL.

V gene TRBV5-4 combines with J gene TRBJ2-5, with TRBD2 matching 8 bases. The CDR3 length is 15 residues. J gave up 6 bases and V 1 base, and 8 bases lay outside the gene matches. Germline V gene data show CDR1 as SGHNT and CDR2 as YYREEE (reference sequence). The CDR3 here is CASSLQTGLGKTQYF. CDR3 bases: TGTGCCAGCAGCTTGCAAACGGGACTAGGGAAGACCCAGTACTTC.

V usage is TRBV5-1 and J usage is TRBJ2-3; 11 nucleotides agree with TRBD2. Per the germline V gene, CDR1 is SGHRS and CDR2 is YFSETQ. This CDR3 comprises 15 residues. The ends lost 6 bases at V and 1 base at J; junction bases unmatched: 4. For the CDR3, the DNA is TGCGCCAGCACCGAACTAGCGGGGGGCACAGATACGCAGTATTTT. Encoded protein: CASTELAGGTDTQYF.

The CDR3: CASSLGSGGNTGELFF. CDR3 DNA: TGCGCCAGCAGCTTGGGTAGCGGGGGAAACACCGGGGAGCTGTTTTTT. The chain links TRBV5-1 to TRBJ2-2, with 9 bases fitting TRBD2. The ends lost 0 bases at V and 2 bases at J; junction bases unmatched: 2. The CDR3 has 16 residues. The germline V gene has CDR1 SGHRS and CDR2 YFSETQ.

The chain is built from TRBV20-1 and TRBJ2-1; D uncertain. This CDR3 has 14 residues. Germline loops: CDR1 DFQATT, CDR2 SNEGSKA (reference sequence). V was clipped by 3 bases and J by 6 bases, with 15 bases between them. The CDR3 nucleotides read TGCAGTGCTAGTTGGAGCGCGACTTCCAATGAGCAGTTCTTC. Protein sequence: CSASWSATSNEQFF.

J is TRBJ2-7 and V is TRBV7-6; 10 nucleotides align to TRBD1. The V gene's germline CDR1 is SGHVS and CDR2 FNYEAQ. The CDR3 has 15 amino acids. V gave up 5 bases and J gave up 2 bases; unmatched junction bases: 6. The CDR3 nucleotides read TGTGCCAGCAGCCCAAGGACAGGGGGACCCTACGAGCAGTACTTC. Its protein product is CASSPRTGGPYEQYF.

The chain joins TRBV29-1 to TRBJ1-2; TRBD1 aligns across 10 bases. Germline lookup yields CDR1 SQVTM and CDR2 ANQGSEA. With 2 bases clipped from V and 7 bases from J, the junction kept 4 bases outside the gene matches. The length of the CDR3 is 13 residues. Written as DNA, the CDR3 is TGCAGCGTTGAACGACAGGGGGCTGGTGGCTACACCTTC. Translated: CSVERQGAGGYTF. The full variable domain, rest sourced from reference TRBV29-1 and TRBJ1-2, is SAVISQKPSRDICQRGTSLTIQCQVDSQVTMMFWYRQQPGQSLTLIATANQGSEATYESGFVIDKFPISRPNLTFSTLTVSNMSPEDSSIYLCSVERQGAGGYTFGSGTRLTVV.

This rearrangement joins TRBV5-1 to TRBJ2-7; D may be TRBD1 (5 bases). Germline assignment: CDR1 SGHRS and CDR2 YFSETQ. The ends were cut back, 0 bases at V and 0 bases at J, with 7 bases in the middle. CDR3 size: 14 residues. Here the CDR3 reads CASSLDRSSYEQYF. For the CDR3, the DNA is TGCGCCAGCAGCTTGGACAGGAGCTCCTACGAGCAGTACTTC.

The V call is TRBV30, the J call TRBJ2-1; maybe TRBD1 (6 bases). From germline, CDR1 is GTSNPN and CDR2 SVGIG (reference sequence). This CDR3 contains 13 residues. Here the CDR3 reads CAQGISSYNEQFF. Here the CDR3 DNA reads TGTGCTCAGGGGATTTCTTCGTACAATGAGCAGTTCTTC.

The chain combines TRBV13 with TRBJ2-7; D is unresolved. CDR1 PRHDT and CDR2 FYEKMQ come from the germline V gene (reference sequence). With 3 bases removed from V and 0 bases from J, the gap between germline ends came to 6 bases. This CDR3 is built from 13 residues. CDR3 bases: TGTGCCAGCAGCTTTATAGCCTCCTACGAGCAGTACTTC. Amino acids: CASSFIASYEQYF.

The chain has TRBV6-1 and TRBJ1-1, with 9 bases aligning to TRBD1. The J segment lost 11 bases and the V segment lost 5 bases, leaving 12 bases of the junction unmatched. Germline CDR1 is MNHNS and CDR2 is SASEGT. The CDR3 covers 14 residues. The CDR3 sequence: CASSTPGTGPRAFF. Here the CDR3 DNA reads TGTGCCAGCAGTACCCCGGGGACAGGGCCCCGGGCTTTCTTT.

The CDR3 loop is CASSQGIPDRRAGGTYDNEQFF. CDR3 coding DNA: TGTGCCAGCAGCCAAGGCATCCCAGACCGACGAGCGGGAGGGACGTACGACAATGAGCAGTTCTTC. The chain employs TRBV3-1 (or the pseudogene TRBV3-2) and TRBJ2-1; TRBD2 agrees at 10 bases. Trimming took 1 base from V and 5 from J; bases not matched to a gene: 23. The CDR3 totals 22 residues. Germline CDR1 is LGHDT and CDR2 is YNNKEL (reference sequence).

The chain has TRBV7-8 and TRBJ1-2; D is perhaps TRBD1 (6 bases). Germline CDR1 and CDR2: SGHVS and FQNEAQ. The germline V and J ends were trimmed by 5 bases and 5 bases, with 9 bases remaining between them. The CDR3 covers 12 residues. In DNA form, the CDR3 reads TGTGCCAGCAGCCCGACAGGATATGGCTACACCTTC. Translated: CASSPTGYGYTF.

The chain has TRBV12-5 and TRBJ2-3, with 7 bases that match TRBD1. The length of the CDR3 is 16 residues. In germline, CDR1 is LGHNT, CDR2 FRNRAP. The CDR3 nucleotides are TGTGCAACAAACCAAAAAGACAGGGACAGCACAGATACGCAGTATTTT. Translating gives CATNQKDRDSTDTQYF.

This CDR3 reads CSVDGGTSGYTF. The CDR3 DNA follows: TGCAGCGTTGATGGGGGGACCAGCGGCTACACCTTC. J is TRBJ1-2 and V is TRBV29-1; tentative D call: TRBD1 (5 bases). This CDR3 is built from 12 residues. Trimming took 3 bases from V and 8 from J, leaving 13 bases between them. CDR1 and CDR2 from the germline V gene are SQVTM and ANQGSEA.

This clone was recorded only once. V usage is TRBV11-2 and J usage is TRBJ2-2; 8 bases are a match to TRBD1. With 0 bases clipped from V and 7 bases from J, the junction kept 10 bases outside the gene matches. Germline CDR1 and CDR2: SGHAT and FQNNGV. This CDR3 has 17 amino acids. Here the CDR3 reads CASSLDRPQGVGGELFF. The CDR3 DNA reads TGTGCCAGCAGCTTAGATCGGCCACAGGGGGTGGGCGGGGAGCTGTTTTTT. The full variable domain, with the rest looked up from reference TRBV11-2 and TRBJ2-2, is EAGVAQSPRYKIIEKRQSVAFWCNPISGHATLYWYQQILGQGPKLLIQFQNNGVVDDSQLPKDRFSAERLKGVDSTLKIQPAKLEDSAVYLCASSLDRPQGVGGELFFGEGSRLTVL.

The V and J genes are TRBV3-1 (or the pseudogene TRBV3-2) and TRBJ1-1; 9 bases are a match to TRBD1. CDR1 is LGHDT, CDR2 YNNKEL, per germline (reference sequence). The CDR3 extends over 13 amino acids. The J segment lost 8 bases and the V segment lost 3 bases, leaving 4 bases of the junction unmatched. The CDR3 DNA reads TGTGCCAGCAGCCAGGGACAGGGTGCAGAAGCTTTCTTT. Translating it yields CASSQGQGAEAFF.

Here the CDR3 reads CASSKGAGGDAKNIQYF. DNA of the CDR3: TGTGCCAGCAGCAAAGGGGCAGGGGGCGACGCCAAAAACATTCAGTACTTC. The chain joins TRBV21-1 to TRBJ2-4; TRBD1 reflects the table's D call only, with no check against the DNA. TRBV21-1 is shown as a pseudogene. The CDR3 has 17 amino acids.

V is TRBV18 and J is TRBJ1-2, with D maybe TRBD1 (5 bases). The CDR3 runs to 13 residues. CDR1 and CDR2 (germline): KGHSH, LQKENI. The germline V and J ends were trimmed by 3 bases and 3 bases, with 8 bases remaining between them. The chain's CDR3 is CASSPDSYYGYTF. The CDR3 nucleotides are TGTGCCAGCTCACCCGACAGTTACTATGGCTACACCTTC.